Presented here are 10 T cell receptor beta chains from one specimen sequenced in a study of cytomegalovirus exposure and HLA in healthy donors. The PCR had 60 Vbeta and 13 Jbeta primers. The assay was immunoSEQ multiplex PCR, and TCRdb's table has in-frame clones only and misses some. The table shows some 120,000 clones, with 73% occurring only once. The sample taken for sequencing was PBMCs. The receptors originated from a woman aged 25 to 45 in good health and CMV-seronegative.

This clone was seen a few times. The gene calls are TRBV19 and TRBJ2-2, with D hard to call. This CDR3 contains 14 residues. From germline, CDR1 is LNHDA and CDR2 SQIVND (reference sequence). Between the trimmed V and J ends, which lost 2 bases and 4 bases, there was a span of 8 bases. The CDR3 nucleotides are TGTGCCAGTAGTATAATAGCCCTCACCGGGGAGCTGTTTTTT. Translation: CASSIIALTGELFF.

The chain is built from TRBV2 and TRBJ2-2; 9 nucleotides agree with TRBD2. The CDR3 spans 15 residues. Germline V lookup: CDR1 SNHLY, CDR2 FYNNEI. J was trimmed by 4 bases and V by 7 bases; bases with no gene match: 7. DNA of the CDR3: TGTGCCAGCACGGGGCTAGCGGGGACCACCGGGGAGCTGTTTTTT. As protein: CASTGLAGTTGELFF.

The rearrangement links TRBV10-3 to TRBJ1-1, with D uncertain. V gave up 6 bases and J gave up 2 bases, with 7 bases separating them. There are 12 residues in the CDR3. Germline V gene data show CDR1 as ENHRY and CDR2 as SYGVKD. The CDR3 coding sequence is TGTGCCATCAGGACGGGAAACACTGAAGCTTTCTTT. Translating gives CAIRTGNTEAFF.

The chain recombines TRBV27 with TRBJ2-7; 12 bases map to TRBD2. V lost 2 bases to trimming and J lost 3 bases; unmatched junction nucleotides: 5. The CDR3 totals 16 residues. From germline, CDR1 is MNHEY and CDR2 SMNVEV (reference sequence). CDR3 sequence: CASSLTGTSGRYEQYF. The CDR3 DNA sequence: TGTGCCAGCAGTTTAACCGGGACTAGCGGGCGCTACGAGCAGTACTTC.

The rearrangement uses TRBV27 and TRBJ1-4; 7 bases line up with TRBD1. V gave up 7 bases and J gave up 5 bases; unmatched junction bases: 10. Germline values: CDR1 MNHEY, CDR2 SMNVEV (reference sequence). The CDR3 is 15 residues long. For the CDR3, the DNA is TGTGCCAGCACCACTAGGGACAGCCTGAATGAAAAACTGTTTTTT. This encodes CASTTRDSLNEKLFF.

V usage is TRBV5-6 and J usage is TRBJ2-6; 7 positions agree with TRBD1. CDR3 length: 15 amino acids. From germline, CDR1 is SGHDT and CDR2 YYEEEE. V dropped 5 bases and J dropped 2; count of bases not matched to a gene: 4. CDR3 in amino acids: CASRYRGTGANVLTF. The CDR3 DNA is TGTGCCAGCAGGTACAGGGGCACTGGGGCCAACGTCCTGACTTTC.

The V and J genes are TRBV6-1 and TRBJ1-2; a possible D gene is TRBD1 (5 bases). Trimming removed 4 bases from V and 4 bases from J, with 16 bases in between. Germline V lookup: CDR1 MNHNS, CDR2 SASEGT. The CDR3 spans 15 residues. The CDR3 DNA follows: TGTGCCAGCAGTGCTAACTACGAAGGGGTCTATGGCTACACCTTC. This gives the protein CASSANYEGVYGYTF.

The rearrangement uses TRBV4-1 and TRBJ1-1; no clear D gene. The CDR3 totals 13 residues. The germline V gene encodes CDR1 MGHRA and CDR2 YSYEKL. The V end lost 0 bases, the J end lost 6 bases, and 8 bases lay between the germline ends. The chain's CDR3 is CASSQDYGAEAFF. CDR3 sequence (DNA): TGCGCCAGCAGCCAAGATTACGGGGCTGAAGCTTTCTTT.

In this sample, this clone turned up once. The rearrangement joins TRBV27 to TRBJ2-7, with 7 bases that match TRBD1. J lost 0 bases, V lost 4 bases, and 6 bases had no gene match. This CDR3 region has 15 residues. Per the germline V gene, CDR1 is MNHEY and CDR2 is SMNVEV (reference sequence). CDR3 residues: CASSSGTVSSYEQYF. The CDR3 region has the DNA TGTGCCAGCAGTTCTGGGACAGTATCCTCCTACGAGCAGTACTTC.

This clone was seen more than once but under ten times. This rearrangement joins TRBV30 to TRBJ2-1, with TRBD2 matching 11 bases. This CDR3 is built from 15 residues. J lost 4 bases, V lost 3 bases, and 5 bases had no gene match. Germline CDR1 is GTSNPN and CDR2 is SVGIG (reference sequence). CDR3 coding DNA: TGTGCCTGGAGCGCCGGGACTAGCGGATACAATGAGCAGTTCTTC. Translating it yields CAWSAGTSGYNEQFF.